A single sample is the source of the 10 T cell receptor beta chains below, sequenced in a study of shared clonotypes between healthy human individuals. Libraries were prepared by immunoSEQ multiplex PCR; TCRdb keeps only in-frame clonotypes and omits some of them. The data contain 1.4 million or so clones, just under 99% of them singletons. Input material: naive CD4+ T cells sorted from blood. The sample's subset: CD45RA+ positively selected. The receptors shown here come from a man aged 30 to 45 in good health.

CDR3: CASSGWAKNTGELFF. The DNA for the CDR3 is TGTGCCAGTAGTGGATGGGCTAAGAACACCGGGGAGCTGTTTTTT. The chain couples TRBV19 to TRBJ2-2; no reliable D call. The CDR3 contains 15 residues. Trimming took off 5 bases at V and 1 base at J, with 11 bases between the two ends. Per the germline V gene, CDR1 is LNHDA and CDR2 is SQIVND (reference sequence).

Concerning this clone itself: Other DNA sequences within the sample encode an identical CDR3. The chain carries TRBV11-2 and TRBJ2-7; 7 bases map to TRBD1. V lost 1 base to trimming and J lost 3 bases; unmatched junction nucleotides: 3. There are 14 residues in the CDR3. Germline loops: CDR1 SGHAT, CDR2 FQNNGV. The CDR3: CASSLVAGGYEQYF. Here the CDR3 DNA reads TGTGCCAGCAGCTTAGTAGCAGGGGGCTACGAGCAGTACTTC.

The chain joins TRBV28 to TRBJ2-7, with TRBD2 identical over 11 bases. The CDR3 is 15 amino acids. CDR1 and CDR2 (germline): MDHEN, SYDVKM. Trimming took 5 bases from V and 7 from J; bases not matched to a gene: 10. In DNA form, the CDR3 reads TGTGCCAGCAGTCAGCTCCTAGCGGGAGGTTGGGAGCAGTACTTC. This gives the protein CASSQLLAGGWEQYF.

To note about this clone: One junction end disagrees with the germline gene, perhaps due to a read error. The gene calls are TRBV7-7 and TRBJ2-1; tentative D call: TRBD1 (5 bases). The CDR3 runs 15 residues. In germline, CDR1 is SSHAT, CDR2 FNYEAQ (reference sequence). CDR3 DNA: TGTGCTAGCAGCTCGACAGCGACCTCCTACAATGAGCAGTTCTTC. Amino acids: CASSSTATSYNEQFF.

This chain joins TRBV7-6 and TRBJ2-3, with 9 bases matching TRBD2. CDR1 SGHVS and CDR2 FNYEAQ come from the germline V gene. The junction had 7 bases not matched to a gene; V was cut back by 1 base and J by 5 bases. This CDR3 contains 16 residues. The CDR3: CASSLVPSGNGDTQYF. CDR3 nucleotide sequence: TGTGCCAGCAGCTTAGTCCCTAGCGGGAACGGAGATACGCAGTATTTT. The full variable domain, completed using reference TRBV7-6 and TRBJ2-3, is GAGVSQSPRYKVTKRGQDVALRCDPISGHVSLYWYRQALGQGPEFLTYFNYEAQQDKSGLPNDRFSAERPEGSISTLTIQRTEQRDSAMYRCASSLVPSGNGDTQYFGPGTRLTVL.

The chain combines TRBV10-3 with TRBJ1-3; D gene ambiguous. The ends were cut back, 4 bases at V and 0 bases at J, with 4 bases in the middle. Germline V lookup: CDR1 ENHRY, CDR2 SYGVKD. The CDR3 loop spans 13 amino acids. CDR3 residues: CAISAHSGNTIYF. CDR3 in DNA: TGTGCCATCAGTGCTCACTCTGGAAACACCATATATTTT.

CDR3 protein: CASIRGFNEQYF. The DNA for the CDR3 is TGTGCCAGCATCCGGGGGTTCAACGAGCAGTACTTC. The chain joins TRBV2 to TRBJ2-7; D possibly corresponds to TRBD2 (6 bases). CDR1 and CDR2 (germline): SNHLY, FYNNEI. V was cut by 7 bases and J by 5 bases, with 12 bases left in between. The CDR3 contains 12 residues.

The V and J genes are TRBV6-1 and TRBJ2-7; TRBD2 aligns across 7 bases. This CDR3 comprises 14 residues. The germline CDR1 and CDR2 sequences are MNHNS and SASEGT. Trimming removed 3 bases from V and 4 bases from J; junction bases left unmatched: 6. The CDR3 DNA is TGTGCCAGCAGTGACTGGGAGGGTCTGTACGAGCAGTACTTC. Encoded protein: CASSDWEGLYEQYF.

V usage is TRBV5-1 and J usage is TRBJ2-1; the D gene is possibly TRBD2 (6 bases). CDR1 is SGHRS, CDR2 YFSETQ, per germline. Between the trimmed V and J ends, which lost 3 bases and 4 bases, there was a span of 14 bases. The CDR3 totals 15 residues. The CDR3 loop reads CASSWGDVVYNEQFF. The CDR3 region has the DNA TGCGCCAGCAGCTGGGGGGACGTAGTTTACAATGAGCAGTTCTTC.

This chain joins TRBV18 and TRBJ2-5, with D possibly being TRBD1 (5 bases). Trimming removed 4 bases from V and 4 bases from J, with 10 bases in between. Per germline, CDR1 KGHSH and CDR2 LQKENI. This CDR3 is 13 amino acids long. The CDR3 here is CASSRGNLETQYF. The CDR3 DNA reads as TGTGCCAGCTCACGGGGCAATTTAGAGACCCAGTACTTC.